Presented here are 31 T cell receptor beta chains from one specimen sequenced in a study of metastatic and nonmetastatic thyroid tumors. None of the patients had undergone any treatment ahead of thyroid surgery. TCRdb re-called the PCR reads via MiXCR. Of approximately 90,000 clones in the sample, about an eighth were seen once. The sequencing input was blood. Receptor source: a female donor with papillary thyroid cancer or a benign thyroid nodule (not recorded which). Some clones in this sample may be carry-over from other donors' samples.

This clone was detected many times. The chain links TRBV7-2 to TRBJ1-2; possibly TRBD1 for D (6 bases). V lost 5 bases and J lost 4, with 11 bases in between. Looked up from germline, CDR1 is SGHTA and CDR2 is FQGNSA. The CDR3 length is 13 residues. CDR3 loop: CASSPGVPYGYTF. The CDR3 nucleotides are TGTGCCAGCAGCCCAGGGGTTCCCTATGGCTACACCTTC.

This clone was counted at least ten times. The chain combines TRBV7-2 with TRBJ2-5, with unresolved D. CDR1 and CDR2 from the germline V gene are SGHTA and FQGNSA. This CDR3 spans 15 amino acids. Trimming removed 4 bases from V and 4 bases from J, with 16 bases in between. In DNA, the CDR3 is TGTGCCAGCAGCTCGAGTTGGGGTAGCCTAGAGACCCAGTACTTC. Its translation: CASSSSWGSLETQYF.

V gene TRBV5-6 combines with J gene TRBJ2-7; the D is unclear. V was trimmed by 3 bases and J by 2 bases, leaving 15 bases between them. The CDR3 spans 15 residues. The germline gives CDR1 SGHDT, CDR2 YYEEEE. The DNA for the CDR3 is TGTGCCAGCAGCTACGGGTCTCGAAGGGCCTACGAGCAGTACTTC. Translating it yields CASSYGSRRAYEQYF.

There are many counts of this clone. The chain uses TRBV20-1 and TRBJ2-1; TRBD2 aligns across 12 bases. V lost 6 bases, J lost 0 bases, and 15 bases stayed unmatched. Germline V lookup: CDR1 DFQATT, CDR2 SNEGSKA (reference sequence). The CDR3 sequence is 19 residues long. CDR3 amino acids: CSALRTGTSGPSSYNEQFF. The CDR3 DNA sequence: TGCAGTGCCCTACGGACAGGGACTAGCGGGCCGAGCTCCTACAATGAGCAGTTCTTC.

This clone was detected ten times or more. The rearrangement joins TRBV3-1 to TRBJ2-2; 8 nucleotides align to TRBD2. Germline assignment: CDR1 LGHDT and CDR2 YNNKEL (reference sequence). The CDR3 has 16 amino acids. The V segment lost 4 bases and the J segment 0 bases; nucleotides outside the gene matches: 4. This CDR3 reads CASSRTSGSNTGELFF. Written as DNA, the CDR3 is TGTGCCAGCAGCCGTACTAGCGGATCGAACACCGGGGAGCTGTTTTTT.

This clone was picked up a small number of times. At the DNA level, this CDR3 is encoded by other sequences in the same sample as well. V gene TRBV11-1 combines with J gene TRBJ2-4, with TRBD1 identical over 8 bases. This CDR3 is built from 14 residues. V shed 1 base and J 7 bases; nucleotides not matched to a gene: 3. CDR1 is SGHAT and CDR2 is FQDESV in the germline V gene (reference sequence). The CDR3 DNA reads TGTGCCAGCAGCTTAGATACAGGGGGGAACATTCAGTACTTC. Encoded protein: CASSLDTGGNIQYF.

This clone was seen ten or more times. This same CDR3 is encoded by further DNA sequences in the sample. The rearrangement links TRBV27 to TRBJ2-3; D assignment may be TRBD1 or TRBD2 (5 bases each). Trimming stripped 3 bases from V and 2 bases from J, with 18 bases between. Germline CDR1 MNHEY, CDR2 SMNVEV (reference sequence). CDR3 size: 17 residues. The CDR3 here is CASSFLSTGTNTDTQYF. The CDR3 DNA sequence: TGTGCCAGCAGTTTCCTCTCAACCGGGACGAACACAGATACGCAGTATTTT.

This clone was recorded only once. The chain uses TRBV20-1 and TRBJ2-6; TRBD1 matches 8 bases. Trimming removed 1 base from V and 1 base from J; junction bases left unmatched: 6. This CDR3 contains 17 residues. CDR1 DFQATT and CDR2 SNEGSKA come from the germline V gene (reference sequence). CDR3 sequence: CSARGGRGRSGANVLTF. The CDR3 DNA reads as TGCAGTGCTAGAGGTGGCAGGGGGCGGTCTGGGGCCAACGTCCTGACTTTC.

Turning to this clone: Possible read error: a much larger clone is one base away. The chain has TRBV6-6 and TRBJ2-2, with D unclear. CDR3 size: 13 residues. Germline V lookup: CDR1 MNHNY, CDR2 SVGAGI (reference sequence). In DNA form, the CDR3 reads TGTGCCAGTAGTTACCAGAACACCGGTGAGCTGTTTTTT. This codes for CASSYQNTGELFF.

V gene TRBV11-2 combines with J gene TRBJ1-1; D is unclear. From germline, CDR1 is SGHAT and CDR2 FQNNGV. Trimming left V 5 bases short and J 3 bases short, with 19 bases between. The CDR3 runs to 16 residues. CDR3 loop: CASSPSRPYEDTEAFF. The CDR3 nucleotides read TGTGCCAGCAGCCCCAGTCGTCCCTACGAGGACACTGAAGCTTTCTTT.

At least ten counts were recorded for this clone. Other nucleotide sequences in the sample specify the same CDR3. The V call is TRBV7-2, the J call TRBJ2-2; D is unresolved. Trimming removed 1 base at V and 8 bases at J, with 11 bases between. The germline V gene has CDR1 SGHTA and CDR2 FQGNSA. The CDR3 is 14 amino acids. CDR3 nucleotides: TGTGCCAGCAGCTTAGTCTTAAGCACTGGGGAGCTGTTTTTT. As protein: CASSLVLSTGELFF.

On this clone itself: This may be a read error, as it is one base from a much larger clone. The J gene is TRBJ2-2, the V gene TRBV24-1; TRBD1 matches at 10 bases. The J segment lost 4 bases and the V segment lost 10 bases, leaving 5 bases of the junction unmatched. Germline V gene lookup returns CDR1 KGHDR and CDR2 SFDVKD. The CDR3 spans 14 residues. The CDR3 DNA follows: TGTGCCACATCTCGGACAGGGGGCACCGGGGAGCTGTTTTTT. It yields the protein CATSRTGGTGELFF.

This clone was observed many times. CDR3 sequence reads: CASSLGGTGFGTIYF. CDR3 DNA: TGTGCCAGCAGTTTAGGCGGGACAGGGTTTGGCACCATATATTTT. The chain couples TRBV28 to TRBJ1-3; 9 positions match TRBD1. The CDR3 runs to 15 residues. CDR1 MDHEN and CDR2 SYDVKM come from the germline V gene. The V segment lost 2 bases and the J segment 9 bases; nucleotides outside the gene matches: 8.

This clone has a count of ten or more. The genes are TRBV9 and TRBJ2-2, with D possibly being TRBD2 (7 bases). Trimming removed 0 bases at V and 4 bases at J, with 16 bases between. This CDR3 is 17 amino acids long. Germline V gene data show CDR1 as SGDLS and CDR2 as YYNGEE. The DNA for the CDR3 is TGTGCCAGCAGCGTAGTTTCGGGGGGACATTCCACCGGGGAGCTGTTTTTT. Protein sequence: CASSVVSGGHSTGELFF.

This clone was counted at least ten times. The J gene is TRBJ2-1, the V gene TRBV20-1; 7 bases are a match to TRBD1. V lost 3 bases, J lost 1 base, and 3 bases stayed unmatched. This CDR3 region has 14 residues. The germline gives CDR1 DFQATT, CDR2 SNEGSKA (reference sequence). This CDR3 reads CSASNRGSYNEQFF. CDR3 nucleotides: TGCAGTGCTAGCAACAGGGGATCCTACAATGAGCAGTTCTTC.

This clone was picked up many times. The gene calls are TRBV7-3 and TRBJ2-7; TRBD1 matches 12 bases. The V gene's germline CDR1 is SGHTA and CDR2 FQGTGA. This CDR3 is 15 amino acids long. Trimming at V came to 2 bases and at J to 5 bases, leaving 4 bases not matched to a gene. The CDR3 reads CASSLSGTGGDEQYF. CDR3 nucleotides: TGTGCCAGCAGCTTATCCGGGACAGGGGGCGACGAGCAGTACTTC.

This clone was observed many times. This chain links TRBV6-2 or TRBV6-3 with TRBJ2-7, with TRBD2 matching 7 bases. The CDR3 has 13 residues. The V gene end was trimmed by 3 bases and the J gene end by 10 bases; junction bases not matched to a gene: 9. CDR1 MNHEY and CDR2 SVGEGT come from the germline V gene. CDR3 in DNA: TGTGCCAGCAGTTATGTTTGGGCGGGAGAACAGTACTTC. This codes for CASSYVWAGEQYF.

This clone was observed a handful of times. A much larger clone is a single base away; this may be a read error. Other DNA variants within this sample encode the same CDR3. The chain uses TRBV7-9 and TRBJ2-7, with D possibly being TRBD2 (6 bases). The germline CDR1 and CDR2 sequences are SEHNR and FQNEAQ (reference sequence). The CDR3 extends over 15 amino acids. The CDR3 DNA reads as TGCGCCAGCAGCCGAATTAGGGGACTGGGGTCCGAGCAGTACTTC. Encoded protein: CASSRIRGLGSEQYF.

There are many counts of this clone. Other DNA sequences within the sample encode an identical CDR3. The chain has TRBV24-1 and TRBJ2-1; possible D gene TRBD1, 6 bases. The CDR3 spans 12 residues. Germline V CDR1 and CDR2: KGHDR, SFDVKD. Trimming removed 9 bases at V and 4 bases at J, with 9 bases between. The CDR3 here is CATGGQYNEQFF. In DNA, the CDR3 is TGTGCCACCGGGGGCCAGTACAATGAGCAGTTCTTC.

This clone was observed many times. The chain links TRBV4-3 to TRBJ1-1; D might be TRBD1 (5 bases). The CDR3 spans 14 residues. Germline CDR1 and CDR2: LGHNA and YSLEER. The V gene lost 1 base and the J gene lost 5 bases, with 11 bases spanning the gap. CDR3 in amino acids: CASSQGGEGTEAFF. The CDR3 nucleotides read TGCGCCAGCAGCCAAGGGGGCGAAGGGACTGAAGCTTTCTTT.

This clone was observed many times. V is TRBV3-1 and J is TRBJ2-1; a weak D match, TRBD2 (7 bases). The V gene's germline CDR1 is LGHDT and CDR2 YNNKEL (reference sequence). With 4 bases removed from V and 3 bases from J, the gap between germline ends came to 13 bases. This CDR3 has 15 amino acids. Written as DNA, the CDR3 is TGTGCCAGCAGCCTTGAGGGGGAGGGCTACAATGAGCAGTTCTTC. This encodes CASSLEGEGYNEQFF.

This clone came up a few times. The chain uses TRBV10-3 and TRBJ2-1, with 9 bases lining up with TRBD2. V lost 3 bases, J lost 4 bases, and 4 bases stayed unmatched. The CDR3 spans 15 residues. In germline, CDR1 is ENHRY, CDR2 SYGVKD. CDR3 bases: TGTGCCATCAGTGATATTAGCGGGGGTTACAATGAGCAGTTCTTC. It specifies CAISDISGGYNEQFF.

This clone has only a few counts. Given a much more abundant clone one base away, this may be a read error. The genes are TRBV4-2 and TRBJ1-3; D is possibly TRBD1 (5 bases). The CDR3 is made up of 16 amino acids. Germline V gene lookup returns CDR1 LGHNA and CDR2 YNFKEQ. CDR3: CANSQDGGGSGNTIYF. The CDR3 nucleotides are TGTGCCAACAGCCAAGATGGGGGGGGCTCTGGAAACACCATATATTTT.

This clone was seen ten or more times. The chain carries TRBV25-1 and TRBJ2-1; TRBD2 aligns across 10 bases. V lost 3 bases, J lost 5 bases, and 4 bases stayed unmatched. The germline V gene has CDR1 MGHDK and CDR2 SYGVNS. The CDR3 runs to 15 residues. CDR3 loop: CASSDPTSGNNEQFF. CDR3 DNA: TGTGCCAGCAGTGACCCCACTAGCGGGAACAATGAGCAGTTCTTC.

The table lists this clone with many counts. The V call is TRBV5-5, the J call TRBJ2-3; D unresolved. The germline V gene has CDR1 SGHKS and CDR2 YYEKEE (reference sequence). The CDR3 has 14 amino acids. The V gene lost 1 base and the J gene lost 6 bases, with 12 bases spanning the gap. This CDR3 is CASSLRLLSDTQYF. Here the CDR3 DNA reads TGTGCCAGCAGCTTGAGGTTACTTTCGGATACGCAGTATTTT.

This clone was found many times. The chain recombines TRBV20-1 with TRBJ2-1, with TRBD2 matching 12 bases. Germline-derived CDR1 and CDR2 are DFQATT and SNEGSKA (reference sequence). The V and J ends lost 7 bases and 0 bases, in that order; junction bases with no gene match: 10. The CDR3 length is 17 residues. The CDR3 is CSVKASGRVSSYNEQFF. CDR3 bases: TGCAGTGTAAAGGCTAGCGGGAGGGTGAGCTCCTACAATGAGCAGTTCTTC.

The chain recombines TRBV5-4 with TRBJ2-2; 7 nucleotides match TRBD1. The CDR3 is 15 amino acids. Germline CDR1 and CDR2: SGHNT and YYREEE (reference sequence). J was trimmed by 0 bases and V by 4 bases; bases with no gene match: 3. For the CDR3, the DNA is TGTGCCAGCAGCCTGGACAGGACGAACACCGGGGAGCTGTTTTTT. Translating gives CASSLDRTNTGELFF.

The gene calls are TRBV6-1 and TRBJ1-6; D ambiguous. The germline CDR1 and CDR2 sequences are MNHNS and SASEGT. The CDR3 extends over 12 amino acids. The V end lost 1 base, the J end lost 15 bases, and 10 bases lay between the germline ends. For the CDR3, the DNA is TGTGCCAGCAGTGAAGAAAACAGAGACCTCCACTTT. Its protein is CASSEENRDLHF.

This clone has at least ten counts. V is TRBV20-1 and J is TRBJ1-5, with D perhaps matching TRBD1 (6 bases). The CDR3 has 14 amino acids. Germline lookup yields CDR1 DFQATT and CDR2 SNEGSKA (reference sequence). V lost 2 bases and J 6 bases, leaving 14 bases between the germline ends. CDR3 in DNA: TGCAGTGCTAGACCAACGGGGGGCTTTCAGCCCCAGCATTTT. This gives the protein CSARPTGGFQPQHF.

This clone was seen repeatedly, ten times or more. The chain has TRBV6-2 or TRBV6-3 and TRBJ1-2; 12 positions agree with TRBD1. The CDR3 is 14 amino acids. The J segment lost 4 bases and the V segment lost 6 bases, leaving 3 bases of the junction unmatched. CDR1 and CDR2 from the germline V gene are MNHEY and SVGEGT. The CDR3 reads CASRGQGAPYGYTF. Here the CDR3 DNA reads TGTGCCAGCAGGGGACAGGGGGCCCCCTATGGCTACACCTTC.

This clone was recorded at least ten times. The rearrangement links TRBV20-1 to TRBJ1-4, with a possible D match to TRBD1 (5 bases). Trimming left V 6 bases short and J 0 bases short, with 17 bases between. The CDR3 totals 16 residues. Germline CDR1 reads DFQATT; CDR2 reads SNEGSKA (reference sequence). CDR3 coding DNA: TGCAGTGCAACCCGCGTAGGGGTCGCAACTAATGAAAAACTGTTTTTT. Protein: CSATRVGVATNEKLFF.